This passage covers 21 T cell receptor beta chains from one sample sequenced in a study of CD8 T cells in ankylosing spondylitis. TCRdb itself ran the 5' RACE reads through MiXCR, one entry per CDR3 protein. The sample lists about 360,000 distinct CDR3 sequences, 20% to 25% occurring once. Sequenced sample: blood, either unsorted or a sorted T cell fraction (not recorded which). These receptors were taken from a male donor with ankylosing spondylitis or in good health (not recorded which).

This clonotype was seen more than once but under ten times. V usage is TRBV5-1 and J usage is TRBJ2-1, with D perhaps matching TRBD1 or TRBD2 (5 bases each). The CDR3 is 15 amino acids. Germline CDR1 is SGHRS and CDR2 is YFSETQ. V was trimmed by 4 bases and J by 4 bases, leaving 15 bases between them. The CDR3 loop is CASSPSRGPYNEQFF. In DNA form, the CDR3 reads TGCGCCAGCAGCCCCTCCCGGGGCCCATACAATGAGCAGTTCTTC.

This clonotype showed up just a few times. V is TRBV7-8 and J is TRBJ2-1; D uncertain. The CDR3 runs to 13 residues. The V gene lost 5 bases and the J gene lost 2 bases, with 7 bases spanning the gap. Germline-derived CDR1 and CDR2 are SGHVS and FQNEAQ. CDR3 in amino acids: CASSPYTYNEQFF. DNA for the CDR3: TGTGCCAGCAGCCCTTACACCTACAATGAGCAGTTCTTC.

This clonotype was picked up a small number of times. This chain links TRBV20-1 with TRBJ1-2; TRBD1 aligns across 8 bases. V lost 0 bases and J lost 4; bases outside the gene matches: 4. Germline CDR1 DFQATT, CDR2 SNEGSKA (reference sequence). This CDR3 region has 14 residues. The CDR3 loop reads CSAREDRAGYGYTF. CDR3 DNA: TGCAGTGCTAGAGAGGACAGGGCGGGCTATGGCTACACCTTC.

V is TRBV29-1 and J is TRBJ2-7, with D unclear. CDR3 length: 12 amino acids. Trimming stripped 2 bases from V and 5 bases from J, with 10 bases between. Germline CDR1 and CDR2: SQVTM and ANQGSEA. As DNA, the CDR3 is TGCAGCGTTGAACTGGGCACCGACGAGCAGTACTTC. Translation gives CSVELGTDEQYF.

The rearrangement uses TRBV29-1 and TRBJ2-2, with 11 positions matching TRBD2. The germline gives CDR1 SQVTM, CDR2 ANQGSEA. The V gene end was trimmed by 1 base and the J gene end by 3 bases; junction bases not matched to a gene: 7. The CDR3 loop spans 17 amino acids. CDR3 protein: CSVEGPGLAAYTGELFF. CDR3 nucleotides: TGCAGCGTTGAAGGCCCGGGACTAGCGGCCTACACCGGGGAGCTGTTTTTT.

The chain uses TRBV2 and TRBJ2-1; TRBD1 aligns across 9 bases. The germline CDR1 and CDR2 sequences are SNHLY and FYNNEI. The CDR3 covers 16 residues. V was clipped by 4 bases and J by 8 bases; unmatched bases: 12. CDR3 nucleotides: TGTGCCAGCAGTGGACCAGGGGACAGGGCCCGCGATGAGCAGTTCTTC. It specifies CASSGPGDRARDEQFF.

The rearrangement joins TRBV10-2 to TRBJ2-3; 11 nucleotides align to TRBD2. The CDR3 contains 15 residues. Trimming at V came to 4 bases and at J to 6 bases, leaving 6 bases not matched to a gene. CDR1 is WSHSY and CDR2 is SAAADI in the germline V gene. CDR3 nucleotides: TGCGCCAGCAGTGTAGTAGCGGGGGGGCAGGATACGCAGTATTTT. As protein: CASSVVAGGQDTQYF.

This chain joins TRBV5-6 and TRBJ2-2, with D possibly TRBD2 on 6 matching bases. The V gene lost 1 base and the J gene lost 1 base, with 14 bases spanning the gap. The CDR3 is 17 amino acids. CDR1 and CDR2 from the germline V gene are SGHDT and YYEEEE. CDR3 in DNA: TGTGCCAGCAGCTTGTTCCCAGGCGGGGTGAACACCGGGGAGCTGTTTTTT. Translating it yields CASSLFPGGVNTGELFF.

J is TRBJ2-7 and V is TRBV3-1; D tentatively fits TRBD1 or TRBD2 (6 bases each). Germline V gene data show CDR1 as LGHDT and CDR2 as YNNKEL (reference sequence). The V gene lost 0 bases and the J gene lost 0 bases, with 12 bases spanning the gap. The CDR3 runs to 16 residues. CDR3 in DNA: TGTGCCAGCAGCCAAGATGGGGGGCCCCTCTCCTACGAGCAGTACTTC. It is translated as CASSQDGGPLSYEQYF.

The V and J genes are TRBV4-1 and TRBJ2-7; D remains unclear. V was cut by 2 bases and J by 0 bases, with 17 bases left in between. The CDR3 totals 17 residues. Germline-derived CDR1 and CDR2 are MGHRA and YSYEKL. The CDR3, as DNA: TGCGCCAGCAGCCAAATATCCCTTGGGGTCACCTCCTACGAGCAGTACTTC. It is translated as CASSQISLGVTSYEQYF.

The chain links TRBV29-1 to TRBJ2-1, with 7 bases aligning to TRBD1. Germline loops: CDR1 SQVTM, CDR2 ANQGSEA. Unmatched junction bases numbered 3, after V lost 7 bases and J lost 0 bases. CDR3 length equals 13 residues. The CDR3 nucleotides read TGCAGCGAACAGGGGTCCTCCTACAATGAGCAGTTCTTC. This codes for CSEQGSSYNEQFF.

The chain links TRBV4-2 to TRBJ2-7, with TRBD2 identical over 12 bases. There are 19 residues in the CDR3. Unmatched junction bases numbered 9, after V lost 0 bases and J lost 0 bases. Germline assignment: CDR1 LGHNA and CDR2 YNFKEQ. The chain's CDR3 is CASSQDTSGGLRSSYEQYF. The CDR3 coding sequence is TGTGCCAGCAGCCAAGACACTAGCGGGGGGCTTAGGAGCTCCTACGAGCAGTACTTC.

This clonotype was detected a few times. This rearrangement joins TRBV25-1 to TRBJ2-5; 10 bases line up with TRBD1. This CDR3 region has 13 residues. CDR1 is MGHDK, CDR2 SYGVNS, per germline. V dropped 6 bases and J dropped 5; count of bases not matched to a gene: 3. CDR3 sequence reads: CASRDRGTETQYF. The CDR3 bases are TGTGCCAGCAGGGACAGGGGGACGGAGACCCAGTACTTC. Combining the CDR3 with reference TRBV25-1 and TRBJ2-5 gives the whole variable domain EADIYQTPRYLVIGTGKKITLECSQTMGHDKMYWYQQDPGMELHLIHYSYGVNSTEKGDLSSESTVSRIRTEHFPLTLESARPSHTSQYLCASRDRGTETQYFGPGTRLLVL.

This chain joins TRBV20-1 and TRBJ2-1; TRBD2 aligns across 14 bases. In germline, CDR1 is DFQATT, CDR2 SNEGSKA (reference sequence). The CDR3 extends over 20 amino acids. Trimming took 0 bases from V and 1 from J; bases not matched to a gene: 11. CDR3 protein: CSARDSFGLAGGLSYNEQFF. The CDR3 DNA reads as TGCAGTGCTAGAGATTCGTTTGGACTAGCGGGGGGCCTTTCCTACAATGAGCAGTTCTTC.

J is TRBJ1-2 and V is TRBV29-1; 8 bases are shared with TRBD1. CDR1 and CDR2 from the germline V gene are SQVTM and ANQGSEA. V lost 7 bases and J lost 3; bases outside the gene matches: 10. CDR3 length: 14 amino acids. CDR3 sequence (DNA): TGCAGCGGACTCGGACAGGGAGCGGACTATGGCTACACCTTC. This encodes CSGLGQGADYGYTF.

The table lists this clonotype with a few counts. J is TRBJ2-3 and V is TRBV11-2; 9 bases align to TRBD2. The CDR3 is 16 residues long. Germline V CDR1 and CDR2: SGHAT, FQNNGV. V shed 5 bases, J shed 0 bases, and the junction held 6 bases outside the gene matches. DNA for the CDR3: TGTGCCAGCAGCCAACGACTAGCGGATAGCACAGATACGCAGTATTTT. It encodes CASSQRLADSTDTQYF.

This clonotype was observed a few times. J is TRBJ1-1 and V is TRBV6-5; 9 bases agree with TRBD1. Germline V gene data show CDR1 as MNHEY and CDR2 as SVGAGI. The V segment lost 2 bases and the J segment 1 base; nucleotides outside the gene matches: 2. CDR3 length: 15 amino acids. In nucleotides, the CDR3 is TGTGCCAGCAGTTACGGGGGACAGGGGAACACTGAAGCTTTCTTT. It specifies CASSYGGQGNTEAFF.

The chain carries TRBV9 and TRBJ2-1; 7 bases are shared with TRBD2. This CDR3 is 15 amino acids long. Germline V lookup: CDR1 SGDLS, CDR2 YYNGEE. Trimming cost V 4 bases and J 6 bases; bases outside gene matches: 10. The CDR3 protein is CASSPQTSYFNEQFF. As DNA, the CDR3 is TGTGCCAGCAGCCCCCAGACTAGCTACTTCAATGAGCAGTTCTTC.

CDR3 residues: CASSASRGETQYF. The CDR3 DNA reads as TGCGCCAGCAGCGCCTCCAGAGGGGAGACCCAGTACTTC. The chain links TRBV4-1 to TRBJ2-5, with D possibly matching TRBD2 (5 bases). Germline assignment: CDR1 MGHRA and CDR2 YSYEKL. The CDR3 consists of 13 residues. Trimming stripped 5 bases from V and 5 bases from J, with 12 bases between.

The table lists this clonotype with a few counts. V is TRBV12-3 or TRBV12-4 and J is TRBJ2-7; D call uncertain. The ends were cut back, 8 bases at V and 1 base at J, with 9 bases in the middle. The CDR3 contains 12 residues. CDR3 DNA: TGTGCCAGCGGCCTGGGGTCCTACGAGCAGTACTTC. Protein sequence: CASGLGSYEQYF.

The V gene is TRBV9, the J gene TRBJ2-3, with 12 nucleotides matching TRBD1. The CDR3 length is 17 residues. The germline CDR1 and CDR2 sequences are SGDLS and YYNGEE. Trimming cost V 0 bases and J 2 bases; bases outside gene matches: 4. This chain's CDR3 is CASSVVGTGGITDTQYF. Written as DNA, the CDR3 is TGTGCCAGCAGCGTAGTAGGGACAGGGGGCATCACAGATACGCAGTATTTT.